These 28 T cell receptor beta chains were sequenced from one sample in a study of technical replicates of blood from four donors. TCRdb keeps only in-frame clones here, not all; method: immunoSEQ multiplex PCR. The table records under 35,000 clones, about 92% of them present only once. The sample consisted of PBMCs. All receptors come from a human donor in good health. Some clones in this sample may be carry-over from other donors' samples.

The genes are TRBV7-2 and TRBJ1-1; 11 nucleotides align to TRBD1. Germline assignment: CDR1 SGHTA and CDR2 FQGNSA. This CDR3 has 14 residues. Trimming took 4 bases from V and 10 from J; bases not matched to a gene: 8. CDR3 sequence reads: CASSWTGGDSPAFF. Written as DNA, the CDR3 is TGTGCCAGCAGCTGGACAGGGGGCGATTCCCCAGCTTTCTTT.

The chain carries TRBV19 and TRBJ1-6; no definite D call. From germline, CDR1 is LNHDA and CDR2 SQIVND (reference sequence). The CDR3 is 14 amino acids. V lost 4 bases to trimming and J lost 10 bases, with 14 bases between them. The CDR3 loop is CASSTRATTSPLHF. In nucleotides, the CDR3 is TGTGCCAGTAGTACGCGGGCCACGACATCACCCCTCCACTTT. The full variable domain, in which reference TRBV19 and TRBJ1-6 provide the parts outside the CDR3, is DGGITQSPKYLFRKEGQNVTLSCEQNLNHDAMYWYRQDPGQGLRLIYYSQIVNDFQKGDIAEGYSVSREKKESFPLTVTSAQKNPTAFYLCASSTRATTSPLHFGNGTRLTVT.

The genes are TRBV29-1 and TRBJ1-2, with TRBD1 as a possible D gene (6 bases). This CDR3 has 11 residues. In germline, CDR1 is SQVTM, CDR2 ANQGSEA. Deletions cut 3 bases from V and 6 bases from J, with 8 bases between. The CDR3 protein is CSVDTGHGYTF. The CDR3, as DNA: TGCAGCGTTGACACAGGGCATGGCTACACCTTC.

The gene calls are TRBV29-1 and TRBJ1-1; 10 nucleotides match TRBD1. The CDR3 spans 13 residues. V lost 6 bases and J lost 6; bases outside the gene matches: 7. Germline loops: CDR1 SQVTM, CDR2 ANQGSEA. CDR3 sequence reads: CSVRTGGNSEAFF. CDR3 sequence (DNA): TGCAGCGTGAGGACAGGGGGTAACTCTGAAGCTTTCTTT.

The chain employs TRBV2 and TRBJ1-2; D may be TRBD1 (5 bases). This CDR3 region has 14 residues. V was shortened by 6 bases and J by 7 bases, with 18 bases between the two germline ends. The germline CDR1 and CDR2 sequences are SNHLY and FYNNEI. In DNA, the CDR3 is TGTGCCAGCAGGGCGGGACGTCCATCGAGTGGCTACACCTTC. Translation: CASRAGRPSSGYTF.

The chain is built from TRBV6-1 and TRBJ2-1, with 13 nucleotides matching TRBD2. Trimming removed 7 bases from V and 9 bases from J; junction bases left unmatched: 9. The CDR3 totals 15 residues. The germline V gene encodes CDR1 MNHNS and CDR2 SASEGT. CDR3 coding DNA: TGTGCCAGCACCCTACTAGCGGGAGGGCCGGGTGAGCAGTTCTTC. The encoded protein is CASTLLAGGPGEQFF.

The rearrangement uses TRBV14 and TRBJ2-7, with D possibly being TRBD1 (6 bases). Germline assignment: CDR1 SGHDN and CDR2 FVKESK. The CDR3 has 15 amino acids. V was trimmed by 0 bases and J by 2 bases, leaving 11 bases between them. The CDR3 nucleotides read TGTGCCAGCAGCCAAGATGAAAGGGGGACCTACGAGCAGTACTTC. It codes for CASSQDERGTYEQYF.

The chain uses TRBV27 and TRBJ1-2, with a possible D match to TRBD1 (5 bases). Between the trimmed V and J ends, which lost 6 bases and 6 bases, there was a span of 20 bases. The germline CDR1 and CDR2 sequences are MNHEY and SMNVEV (reference sequence). The CDR3 has 15 amino acids. The CDR3, as DNA: TGTGCCAGCAGCCCCGGGGGAAGGATACGCCATGGCTACACCTTC. Translating gives CASSPGGRIRHGYTF.

The gene calls are TRBV10-3 and TRBJ2-1, with 14 bases matching TRBD2. The V and J ends lost 10 bases and 4 bases, in that order; junction bases with no gene match: 3. The CDR3 runs 14 residues. Germline V gene data show CDR1 as ENHRY and CDR2 as SYGVKD. The CDR3 region has the DNA TGTGCCACCGGGACTAGCGGGGGATACAATGAGCAGTTCTTC. As protein: CATGTSGGYNEQFF.

The count of this clone is one. The chain links TRBV19 to TRBJ1-1; D possibly corresponds to TRBD1 (6 bases). The CDR3 sequence is 13 residues long. Deletions cut 7 bases from V and 1 base from J, with 10 bases between. Germline-derived CDR1 and CDR2 are LNHDA and SQIVND (reference sequence). As DNA, the CDR3 is TGTGCCAGTAAGGGACAAGAGAACACTGAAGCTTTCTTT. Its translation is CASKGQENTEAFF.

V gene TRBV2 combines with J gene TRBJ2-7; TRBD2 matches 7 bases. J gave up 9 bases and V 4 bases, and 9 bases lay outside the gene matches. This CDR3 contains 13 residues. Germline assignment: CDR1 SNHLY and CDR2 FYNNEI. The CDR3 loop is CASSGGGTGWQYF. CDR3 DNA: TGTGCCAGCAGTGGGGGGGGGACTGGATGGCAGTACTTC.

The rearrangement links TRBV11-3 to TRBJ2-7, with D hard to call. The CDR3 is 13 residues long. Germline values: CDR1 SGHNT, CDR2 YENEEA. The ends were cut back, 5 bases at V and 2 bases at J, with 10 bases in the middle. In DNA, the CDR3 is TGTGCCAGCAGCCCGACTCCGGCCTACGAGCAGTACTTC. Translating gives CASSPTPAYEQYF.

V usage is TRBV19 and J usage is TRBJ1-2, with TRBD1 identical over 10 bases. Per the germline V gene, CDR1 is LNHDA and CDR2 is SQIVND (reference sequence). V was clipped by 5 bases and J by 3 bases; unmatched bases: 12. The CDR3 is 17 amino acids. CDR3 in DNA: TGTGCCAGTAGTCCCTCCGGGACAGGGGCTTTGGACTATGGCTACACCTTC. Amino acid sequence: CASSPSGTGALDYGYTF.

The chain has TRBV28 and TRBJ2-6; weak D call: TRBD1 (6 bases). This CDR3 spans 18 amino acids. CDR1 and CDR2 (germline): MDHEN, SYDVKM. Trimming left V 5 bases short and J 0 bases short, with 17 bases between. The chain's CDR3 is CASSGRDTLFSGANVLTF. Here the CDR3 DNA reads TGTGCCAGCAGTGGTAGGGACACCCTATTCTCTGGGGCCAACGTCCTGACTTTC.

J is TRBJ2-2 and V is TRBV5-1, with D possibly TRBD1 on 6 matching bases. The germline V gene encodes CDR1 SGHRS and CDR2 YFSETQ. Deletions cut 1 base from V and 8 bases from J, with 18 bases between. The CDR3 sequence is 16 residues long. DNA of the CDR3: TGCGCCAGCAGCTTGTCGGGGACACCGAGGGGAGGGGAGCTGTTTTTT. Amino acids: CASSLSGTPRGGELFF.

The J gene is TRBJ2-7, the V gene TRBV5-4; the match to TRBD2 covers 7 bases. This CDR3 is built from 16 residues. The germline CDR1 and CDR2 sequences are SGHNT and YYREEE (reference sequence). With 4 bases clipped from V and 0 bases from J, the junction kept 10 bases outside the gene matches. The CDR3 DNA follows: TGTGCCAGCAGCACCCTGGGGGGGGGTTTCTCCTACGAGCAGTACTTC. Protein product: CASSTLGGGFSYEQYF.

The V call is TRBV13, the J call TRBJ2-7; 8 bases agree with TRBD2. Germline values: CDR1 PRHDT, CDR2 FYEKMQ (reference sequence). V was clipped by 5 bases and J by 5 bases; unmatched bases: 11. CDR3 length equals 15 residues. CDR3 sequence (DNA): TGTGCCAGCAGCACCAAGCTAGCGGGCGTTGACGAGCAGTACTTC. Its translation: CASSTKLAGVDEQYF.

V gene TRBV6-5 combines with J gene TRBJ1-3; 7 nucleotides match TRBD1. V lost 5 bases, J lost 2 bases, and 3 bases stayed unmatched. In germline, CDR1 is MNHEY, CDR2 SVGAGI. There are 14 residues in the CDR3. CDR3 amino acids: CASSTGDTGNTIYF. In DNA form, the CDR3 reads TGTGCCAGCAGTACAGGGGACACTGGAAACACCATATATTTT.

This chain uses TRBV7-9 with TRBJ1-6, with TRBD1 as a possible D gene (5 bases). Trimming cost V 5 bases and J 10 bases, with 12 bases left between them. Per the germline V gene, CDR1 is SEHNR and CDR2 is FQNEAQ (reference sequence). The CDR3 has 13 residues. CDR3 sequence reads: CASSQNGGSPLHF. DNA of the CDR3: TGTGCCAGCAGCCAAAACGGGGGGTCACCCCTCCACTTT.

This clone showed up just a few times. The rearrangement links TRBV5-8 to TRBJ2-5, with TRBD2 identical over 9 bases. The CDR3 has 16 amino acids. Germline lookup yields CDR1 SGHTS and CDR2 YDEGEE. The V gene end was trimmed by 2 bases and the J gene end by 3 bases; junction bases not matched to a gene: 8. The CDR3 DNA sequence: TGTGCCAGCAGCTTAGGTAGCGGGGGCCTGAAAGAGACCCAGTACTTC. Encoded protein: CASSLGSGGLKETQYF. Supplemented by reference TRBV5-8 and TRBJ2-5, the full variable domain reads EAGVTQSPTHLIKTRGQQATLRCSPISGHTSVYWYQQALGLGLQFLLWYDEGEERNRGNFPPRFSGRQFPNYSSELNVNALELEDSALYLCASSLGSGGLKETQYFGPGTRLLVL.

V and J are TRBV9 and TRBJ2-5, with D possibly matching TRBD1 (5 bases). CDR1 and CDR2 from the germline V gene are SGDLS and YYNGEE. Between the trimmed V and J ends, which lost 4 bases and 0 bases, there was a span of 13 bases. This CDR3 has 15 residues. The CDR3 loop reads CASSRRLRDQETQYF. The CDR3 nucleotides read TGTGCCAGCAGCAGGAGACTCAGGGACCAAGAGACCCAGTACTTC.

The rearrangement joins TRBV6-1 to TRBJ1-3; D is unresolved. V was clipped by 7 bases and J by 2 bases, with 9 bases between them. This CDR3 has 13 residues. Germline V gene lookup returns CDR1 MNHNS and CDR2 SASEGT. CDR3 region: CASTETPGNTIYF. The CDR3, as DNA: TGTGCCAGCACTGAGACACCTGGAAACACCATATATTTT.

This clone was observed once. This chain connects TRBV5-4 to TRBJ1-2, with TRBD1 matching 9 bases. V gave up 5 bases and J gave up 4 bases; unmatched junction bases: 6. The germline CDR1 and CDR2 sequences are SGHNT and YYREEE (reference sequence). The CDR3 is 14 amino acids. Here the CDR3 DNA reads TGTGCCAGCAGGGGGACAGGGCTTGGCTATGGCTACACCTTC. Translating it yields CASRGTGLGYGYTF. The whole variable domain, filled in from reference TRBV5-4 and TRBJ1-2, reads ETGVTQSPTHLIKTRGQQVTLRCSSQSGHNTVSWYQQALGQGPQFIFQYYREEENGRGNFPPRFSGLQFPNYSSELNVNALELDDSALYLCASRGTGLGYGYTFGSGTRLTVV.

This clone was counted only a few times. The V call is TRBV15, the J call TRBJ2-3; tentative D call: TRBD2 (6 bases). V lost 1 base to trimming and J lost 3 bases, with 11 bases between them. Germline V gives CDR1 LNHNV, CDR2 YYDKDF (reference sequence). The CDR3 has 15 residues. This CDR3 is CATSRGGVETDTQYF. For the CDR3, the DNA is TGTGCCACCAGCAGAGGGGGGGTGGAGACAGATACGCAGTATTTT.

The V and J genes are TRBV2 and TRBJ2-7, with D possibly being TRBD1 (5 bases). The CDR3 spans 12 residues. The germline V gene has CDR1 SNHLY and CDR2 FYNNEI. Trimming took 5 bases from V and 1 from J, leaving 6 bases between them. In DNA form, the CDR3 reads TGTGCCAGCAGTCGACAGTCCTACGAGCAGTACTTC. Translated, it gives CASSRQSYEQYF.

The chain is built from TRBV10-3 and TRBJ1-5; unclear D gene. V was clipped by 0 bases and J by 6 bases, with 6 bases between them. The V gene's germline CDR1 is ENHRY and CDR2 SYGVKD. The CDR3 has 13 amino acids. For the CDR3, the DNA is TGTGCCATCAGTGAGTCCCCCGTTCAGCCCCAGCATTTT. As protein: CAISESPVQPQHF.

This chain joins TRBV4-1 and TRBJ1-2; the match to TRBD1 covers 7 bases. The germline gives CDR1 MGHRA, CDR2 YSYEKL. The CDR3 is 15 residues long. V lost 3 bases, J lost 5 bases, and 9 bases stayed unmatched. CDR3 amino acids: CASSHGLTGRYGYTF. The CDR3 DNA sequence: TGCGCCAGCAGCCACGGATTGACAGGGAGGTATGGCTACACCTTC.

V and J are TRBV6-5 and TRBJ1-3, with D unresolved. V lost 4 bases, J lost 0 bases, and 10 bases lay in between. Germline-derived CDR1 and CDR2 are MNHEY and SVGAGI. The CDR3 has 15 residues. The CDR3 sequence: CASSSNLVSGNTIYF. The CDR3 nucleotides are TGTGCCAGCAGTTCGAACTTAGTCTCTGGAAACACCATATATTTT.